This T cell receptor (beta chain) emerged from a study of CD4+ T cells in melanoma. Trimming stripped 3 bases from V and 0 bases from J, with 9 bases between. The germline V gene has CDR1 LNHDA and CDR2 SQIVND (reference sequence). This CDR3 has 14 amino acids. The method was immunoSEQ multiplex PCR; TCRdb's version includes in-frame clones alone and lacks a portion of them. The table includes about 110,000 clones, over 80% detected once. The sequence derives from a human donor with melanoma. The sequencing sample was made of peripheral blood. This rearrangement joins TRBV19 to TRBJ2-7; D remains unclear. This CDR3 is CASSIMGFSYEQYF. The CDR3 nucleotides are TGTGCCAGTAGTATCATGGGTTTCTCCTACGAGCAGTACTTC. The whole variable domain, remainder taken from reference TRBV19 and TRBJ2-7, is DGGITQSPKYLFRKEGQNVTLSCEQNLNHDAMYWYRQDPGQGLRLIYYSQIVNDFQKGDIAEGYSVSREKKESFPLTVTSAQKNPTAFYLCASSIMGFSYEQYFGPGTRLTVT.